This T cell receptor beta chain was observed in a study of blood T cell repertoires in COVID-19 (dated by TCRdb to 2018 to 2021). About the full investigation: Collaborator samples came from the United States, Italy and Spain and covered acute and convalescent phases of COVID-19. The prospective study material was composed of cDNA or gDNA derived from T cells, B-cell-depleted T cells, or PBMCs. Subjects who had been exposed to COVID-19, were actively infected with it, or had recovered from it provided the deeply sampled blood TCRbeta repertoires that made up the dataset. A freely available public database, intended as a resource for researchers studying the immune response to SARS-CoV-2, is where the repertoires were released. The samples were drawn from the first 160 participants of the ongoing ImmuneRACE study and from roughly 1,300 subjects provided by 6 global collaborators. Sample metadata almost always included a de-identified subject ID, COVID-19 status, age in years and sex. HLA class I and class II types, where available, came from metadata supplied by the sample provider rather than from assay-based typing.

CDR1 and CDR2 are drawn from the germline V gene: SGDLS, YYNGEE. V is clipped by 0 bases and J by 4 bases, and the sequence between their germline boundaries is 11 bases long. From the cysteine up to the phenylalanine, the CDR3 has a length of 15 residues. Of all the DNA, just the CDR3 is kept, 45 bases in frame from base 1. The study at large found these results: The quantity of clinical and demographic metadata differed by source and by participant and was supplied without curation.

About this clone itself: No cognate antigen has been identified for it. No much larger clonotype is one base removed from it; base qualities were not supplied. The identical CDR3 is also encoded by other nucleotide sequences in the sample.

Collaborating institutions collected whole blood in K2EDTA tubes following their own protocols. Collaborator samples were shipped for TCRbeta analysis as frozen whole blood, isolated PBMCs, or DNA extracted from either sample type. The immunoSEQ Assay, a bias-controlled multiplex PCR, was used to amplify TCRbeta CDR3 regions from genomic DNA. In the source study's methods: The number of nucleated cells in each sample was estimated from the amplification of reference gene primers within the assay. To quantify the absolute abundance of each unique TCRbeta CDR3 rearrangement, sequence reads were collapsed and filtered. For each sample, productive Simpson clonality was calculated as the square root of Simpson's diversity index over productive rearrangements. TCRdb limited this immuneACCESS table to in-frame rearrangements with V and J called. A share of clones is missing; checked studies link under half to unresolved V genes, and the rest is unexplained. The V and J calls and the clone size are those of that table, but D and trimming were determined from the DNA. This sample gives about 220,000 clones in total; approximately 80% of them show up just once. The leading ten clones occupy about 13% of the sample.

The rearranged segments are TRBV9 and TRBJ1-5; possibly the D gene is TRBD1, per 5 matching bases. The sample taken for sequencing was peripheral blood. The sequence derives from a human donor in a cohort sampled during active COVID-19. The CDR3 corresponds to CASSVGRGLNQPQHF. The sequenced DNA is TGTGCCAGCAGCGTAGGGAGGGGCCTAAATCAGCCCCAGCATTTT.